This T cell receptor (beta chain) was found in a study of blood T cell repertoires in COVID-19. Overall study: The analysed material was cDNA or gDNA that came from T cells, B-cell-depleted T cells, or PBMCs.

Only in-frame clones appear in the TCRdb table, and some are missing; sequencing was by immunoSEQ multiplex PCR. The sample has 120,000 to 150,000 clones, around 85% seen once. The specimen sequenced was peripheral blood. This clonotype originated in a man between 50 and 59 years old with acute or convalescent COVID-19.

As DNA, the CDR3 is TGTGCCAGCAGTTATGACAGGGGAGGGTACAATGAGCAGTTCTTC. Protein: CASSYDRGGYNEQFF. The chain has TRBV6-2 or TRBV6-3 and TRBJ2-1, with TRBD1 as a possible D gene (8 bases). The germline V gene has CDR1 MNHEY and CDR2 SVGEGT. CDR3 size: 15 residues. Trimming pared 3 bases from V and 4 bases from J, leaving 13 bases between.